The source of this T cell receptor (beta chain) is a study of T cell repertoires in cytomegalovirus infection. Study as a whole: Well-studied HLA-B-restricted CMV epitopes were used in the study alongside recently identified HLA-C-restricted ones.

TCRdb fed the reads into MiXCR, producing one record per CDR3 protein. Among tens of thousands of distinct CDR3 sequences, roughly 19% were seen once, and the ten largest hold roughly 50%. This clonotype was counted at least ten times. No antigen is known for it. Germline loops: CDR1 MGHRA, CDR2 YSYEKL. Trimming took off 0 bases at V and 1 base at J, with 13 bases between the two ends. The CDR3 sequence is 17 residues long. This TCR was sampled from a human donor in good health (CMV status not recorded). Some clones in this sample may be carry-over from other donors' samples. Source: CD8+ T cells from cultured PBMCs, taken from culture after CMV antigen stimulation. The chain joins TRBV4-1 to TRBJ1-5, with no clear D. In nucleotides, the CDR3 is TGCGCCAGCAGCCAAGATCTGCACGGGAGGAGCAATCAGCCCCAGCATTTT. Its translation: CASSQDLHGRSNQPQHF.